The 24 T cell receptor beta chains reported below all come from one sample, sequenced in a study of T cells in Graves' hyperthyroidism and ophthalmopathy. Amplified TCR beta CDR3 regions derived from RNA transcripts. HTBI primers drove first-round RT-PCR of the TCR CDR3. One entry per CDR3 protein results from TCRdb running MiXCR on the multiplex PCR reads. In the table there are hundreds of thousands of distinct CDR3 sequences, about half of which are singletons. Sequencing input: peripheral blood or thyroid tissue (not recorded which). The receptors were gathered from a woman in her late teens or twenties with Graves' hyperthyroidism.

The chain uses TRBV6-6 and TRBJ1-3, with no clear D. Germline V gene data show CDR1 as MNHNY and CDR2 as SVGAGI (reference sequence). The CDR3 runs 11 residues. Trimming removed 2 bases at V and 8 bases at J, with 4 bases between. The CDR3: CASSYADTIYF. As DNA, the CDR3 is TGTGCCAGCAGTTACGCGGACACCATATATTTT.

DNA of the CDR3: TGTGCCAGCAGCTTAGGGACGGCTCGGGGCTACACCTTC. Amino acids: CASSLGTARGYTF. The genes are TRBV7-9 and TRBJ1-2; D call uncertain. Trimming shortened V by 1 base and J by 8 bases, and 11 bases separated the two germline ends. Germline-derived CDR1 and CDR2 are SEHNR and FQNEAQ (reference sequence). The CDR3 sequence is 13 residues long.

The rearrangement uses TRBV11-2 and TRBJ2-7, with a weak D call TRBD2 (5 bases). TRBJ2-1 explains the end of the DNA better; the J call may be wrong. CDR3 length: 13 residues. Looked up from germline, CDR1 is SGHAT and CDR2 is FQNNGV. The DNA of the CDR3 is TGTGCCAGCAGCCTACTAGGCAGCAATGAGCAGTTCTTC. Translated: CASSLLGSNEQFF.

The rearrangement joins TRBV10-3 to TRBJ1-5; 10 bases line up with TRBD1. The CDR3 has 15 amino acids. Losses at the gene ends were 7 bases for V and 7 bases for J; bases not matched to a gene: 10. Germline V gene sequence: CDR1 ENHRY, CDR2 SYGVKD. The CDR3 region is CAITNQGQGGQPQHF. The CDR3, as DNA: TGTGCCATCACCAACCAAGGACAGGGGGGGCAGCCCCAGCATTTT.

This clonotype was seen only a few times. The chain carries TRBV5-1 and TRBJ1-2; D not resolved. The CDR3 spans 12 residues. V was pared by 6 bases and J by 4 bases, with 10 bases between. Germline CDR1 and CDR2: SGHRS and YFSETQ. The CDR3, as DNA: TGCGCCAGCACCAAGGACGGCTATGGCTACACCTTC. This encodes CASTKDGYGYTF.

The genes are TRBV19 and TRBJ1-5; maybe TRBD1 (5 bases). Trimming removed 5 bases at V and 0 bases at J, with 14 bases between. Germline CDR1 is LNHDA and CDR2 is SQIVND (reference sequence). The CDR3 length is 16 residues. The CDR3 DNA reads TGTGCCAGTAGTCCCTTAAGACAGAATAGCAATCAGCCCCAGCATTTT. Translation: CASSPLRQNSNQPQHF.

The V call is TRBV7-9, the J call TRBJ2-7, with TRBD1 matching 8 bases. From germline, CDR1 is SEHNR and CDR2 FQNEAQ (reference sequence). The ends lost 5 bases at V and 7 bases at J; junction bases unmatched: 13. This CDR3 has 15 residues. The CDR3 nucleotides are TGTGCCAGCAGCCAAGAAGGACAGGGAAATGGGGAGCAGTACTTC. It specifies CASSQEGQGNGEQYF.

The chain links TRBV2 to TRBJ1-6, with 8 bases matching TRBD1. The germline V gene has CDR1 SNHLY and CDR2 FYNNEI. Trimming removed 0 bases from V and 6 bases from J; junction bases left unmatched: 4. The CDR3 runs 16 residues. CDR3 protein: CASSEADDRGNSPLHF. The CDR3 coding sequence is TGTGCCAGCAGTGAAGCGGACGACAGGGGTAATTCACCCCTCCACTTT.

In its sample, this clonotype was seen many times. This chain joins TRBV15 and TRBJ1-5, with D unclear. There are 15 residues in the CDR3. Looked up from germline, CDR1 is LNHNV and CDR2 is YYDKDF (reference sequence). Trimming shortened V by 0 bases and J by 5 bases, and 11 bases separated the two germline ends. The CDR3 DNA is TGTGCCACCAGCAGAGATATCACTCAGGATCAGCCCCAGCATTTT. Protein product: CATSRDITQDQPQHF. Together with reference TRBV15 and TRBJ1-5, the CDR3 gives the full variable domain: DAMVIQNPRYQVTQFGKPVTLSCSQTLNHNVMYWYQQKSSQAPKLLFHYYDKDFNNEADTPDNFQSRRPNTSFCFLDIRSPGLGDTAMYLCATSRDITQDQPQHFGDGTRLSIL.

In its sample, this clonotype was seen many times. This sequence joins TRBV10-3 and TRBJ1-6; 7 bases map to TRBD1. In germline, CDR1 is ENHRY, CDR2 SYGVKD. The CDR3 extends over 14 amino acids. The V segment lost 6 bases and the J segment 7 bases; nucleotides outside the gene matches: 6. CDR3 sequence: CAIRPGQQNSPLHF. CDR3 bases: TGTGCCATCAGGCCGGGACAGCAAAATTCACCCCTCCACTTT.

The chain combines TRBV12-3 or TRBV12-4 with TRBJ1-2, with no clear D. The CDR3 covers 12 residues. Between the trimmed V and J ends, which lost 6 bases and 5 bases, there was a span of 10 bases. Here the CDR3 DNA reads TGTGCCAGCAGCTTGAGCGAGTATGGCTACACCTTC. Translated: CASSLSEYGYTF.

This clonotype was observed at least ten times. The genes are TRBV7-2 and TRBJ1-1, with D maybe TRBD1 (5 bases). Between the trimmed V and J ends, which lost 4 bases and 4 bases, there was a span of 7 bases. The CDR3 spans 12 residues. Germline V gene sequence: CDR1 SGHTA, CDR2 FQGNSA. The CDR3 reads CASSSRGTEAFF. In DNA, the CDR3 is TGTGCCAGCAGCTCTAGGGGCACTGAAGCTTTCTTT.

The V call is TRBV10-2, the J call TRBJ1-2; D is perhaps TRBD1 (5 bases). The germline CDR1 and CDR2 sequences are WSHSY and SAAADI. The CDR3 is 13 amino acids. V dropped 6 bases and J dropped 8 bases, with 16 bases sitting between them. The CDR3 protein is CASREPGMGGYTF. CDR3 nucleotides: TGCGCCAGCAGGGAACCAGGGATGGGAGGCTACACCTTC.

This clonotype has just a few counts. The V call is TRBV6-6, the J call TRBJ1-2, with 9 nucleotides matching TRBD1. This CDR3 is 13 amino acids long. Losses at the gene ends were 5 bases for V and 6 bases for J; bases not matched to a gene: 4. Germline V gene lookup returns CDR1 MNHNY and CDR2 SVGAGI (reference sequence). CDR3 loop: CASSITGGHGYTF. The CDR3 nucleotides are TGTGCCAGCAGTATCACAGGGGGCCATGGCTACACCTTC.

This clonotype was seen many times. This chain joins TRBV19 and TRBJ2-6; the match to TRBD1 covers 7 bases. CDR3 length: 14 amino acids. Germline V gene data show CDR1 as LNHDA and CDR2 as SQIVND (reference sequence). V lost 7 bases, J lost 2 bases, and 2 bases stayed unmatched. DNA for the CDR3: TGTGCCAGTACGACAGGGACTGGGGCCAACGTCCTGACTTTC. This gives the protein CASTTGTGANVLTF.

In this sample, this clonotype turned up a few times. This sequence joins TRBV20-1 and TRBJ2-7, with 7 nucleotides matching TRBD2. Germline CDR1 DFQATT, CDR2 SNEGSKA (reference sequence). The J segment lost 1 base and the V segment lost 2 bases, leaving 8 bases of the junction unmatched. The CDR3 has 15 amino acids. DNA for the CDR3: TGCAGTGCTAGATCGCTAGCGGTAGGGTCCTACGAGCAGTACTTC. This translates into CSARSLAVGSYEQYF.

Only a few counts were recorded for this clonotype. One junction end disagrees with the germline gene, perhaps due to a read error. This sequence joins TRBV10-3 and TRBJ2-7, with 8 bases identical to TRBD1. The CDR3 contains 14 residues. Germline-derived CDR1 and CDR2 are ENHRY and SYGVKD. CDR3 sequence: CASSYLGQVYEQYF. The DNA of the CDR3 is TGTGCCAGCAGTTACTTGGGACAGGTCTACGAGCAGTACTTC.

The V gene is TRBV15, the J gene TRBJ1-5, with TRBD1 matching over 9 bases. Per the germline V gene, CDR1 is LNHNV and CDR2 is YYDKDF (reference sequence). This CDR3 has 15 amino acids. V dropped 0 bases and J dropped 5; count of bases not matched to a gene: 2. For the CDR3, the DNA is TGTGCCACCAGCAGAGATTGGACAGGGGATCAGCCCCAGCATTTT. It yields the protein CATSRDWTGDQPQHF.

This clonotype was counted ten times or more. The chain uses TRBV20-1 and TRBJ1-2; D unresolved. The CDR3 loop spans 13 amino acids. Trimming took off 1 base at V and 6 bases at J, with 12 bases between the two ends. Germline lookup yields CDR1 DFQATT and CDR2 SNEGSKA (reference sequence). The CDR3 region has the DNA TGCAGTGCTAGAGTGGGAGGGCGCGATGGCTACACCTTC. Translated: CSARVGGRDGYTF.

As for this clonotype: This is likely a read error, given that the CDR3 carries no conserved phenylalanine or tryptophan at its end. No DNA is shown, since the ends of the CDR3 on it are uncertain; the CDR3 is the one TCRdb lists. The chain joins TRBV7-9 to TRBJ2-6. Germline loops: CDR1 SEHNR, CDR2 FQNEAQ (reference sequence). The CDR3 is made up of 8 amino acids, end residues included. Here the CDR3 reads CASSPPSS.

The CDR3 protein is CATKDRTVSYEQYF. The CDR3 DNA sequence: TGTGCCACCAAGGACAGGACGGTCTCCTACGAGCAGTACTTC. The V call is TRBV15, the J call TRBJ2-7, with 7 bases that match TRBD1. The V gene's germline CDR1 is LNHNV and CDR2 YYDKDF (reference sequence). With V trimmed by 7 bases and J by 0 bases, 6 bases remained unmatched. The CDR3 length is 14 residues.

The rearrangement uses TRBV2 and TRBJ2-5; 9 bases map to TRBD1. Trimming at V came to 6 bases and at J to 4 bases, leaving 15 bases not matched to a gene. Germline CDR1 and CDR2: SNHLY and FYNNEI. This CDR3 is built from 17 residues. CDR3 nucleotide sequence: TGTGCCAGCAGGCAAACCCCCGGACAGGGGTTTAGAGAGACCCAGTACTTC. This encodes CASRQTPGQGFRETQYF.

The table lists this clonotype with a few counts. The chain recombines TRBV7-9 with TRBJ2-5; 11 nucleotides agree with TRBD1. The CDR3 length is 16 residues. Germline CDR1 SEHNR, CDR2 FQNEAQ (reference sequence). The V and J ends lost 4 bases and 3 bases, in that order; junction bases with no gene match: 7. As DNA, the CDR3 is TGTGCCAGCAGCTCCCACTTGGGACAGGGGGAAGAGACCCAGTACTTC. Translation gives CASSSHLGQGEETQYF.

V usage is TRBV5-1 and J usage is TRBJ2-7, with 8 bases matching TRBD1. From germline, CDR1 is SGHRS and CDR2 YFSETQ. Trimming cost V 3 bases and J 5 bases; bases outside gene matches: 10. This CDR3 is built from 15 residues. The CDR3 loop reads CASSYRWTGIHEQYF. Here the CDR3 DNA reads TGCGCCAGCAGCTACCGATGGACAGGGATCCACGAGCAGTACTTC.